This passage covers 32 T cell receptor beta chains from one sample sequenced in a study of response to subunit inactivated influenza vaccine. Each CDR3 protein is one row after TCRdb ran MiXCR on the RT-PCR reads. The data contain roughly 540,000 distinct CDR3 sequences, under 30% of them seen just once; the ten biggest clones take up about 2.8%. This same sample was also taken into another study, of T cells expressing NK-cell markers. That source adds: Beta-chain TCR cDNA was generated via 5'RACE template switching with UMIs.

The sample here was CD4+ T cells sorted from PBMCs, taken about 11 days after vaccination. These receptors were taken from a middle-aged man who received an inactivated influenza vaccine.

This sequence joins TRBV5-1 and TRBJ2-2; no clear D gene. V lost 5 bases and J 0 bases, leaving 8 bases between the germline ends. Germline V gene data show CDR1 as SGHRS and CDR2 as YFSETQ. The CDR3 runs 14 residues. CDR3 nucleotide sequence: TGCGCCAGCAGGGTATCATCGAACACCGGGGAGCTGTTTTTT. Amino acids: CASRVSSNTGELFF. Together with reference TRBV5-1 and TRBJ2-2, the CDR3 gives the full variable domain: KAGVTQTPRYLIKTRGQQVTLSCSPISGHRSVSWYQQTPGQGLQFLFEYFSETQRNKGNFPGRFSGRQFSNSRSEMNVSTLELGDSALYLCASRVSSNTGELFFGEGSRLTVL.

The chain has TRBV12-5 and TRBJ2-1, with 7 bases aligning to TRBD1. The CDR3 is made up of 17 amino acids. Germline CDR1 and CDR2: LGHNT and FRNRAP. J was trimmed by 0 bases and V by 6 bases; bases with no gene match: 11. The CDR3 is CASGRDSSHYSYNEQFF. CDR3 bases: TGTGCTAGTGGCCGGGACAGCTCCCACTACTCCTACAATGAGCAGTTCTTC.

This clonotype occurred a few times. The chain couples TRBV20-1 to TRBJ2-3; 10 bases match TRBD2. CDR1 is DFQATT and CDR2 is SNEGSKA in the germline V gene (reference sequence). Trimming cost V 7 bases and J 1 base; bases outside gene matches: 5. The CDR3 length is 14 residues. The CDR3 DNA reads TGCAGTGTTCAAGGACTAGCGGGCACAGATACGCAGTATTTT. Translating it yields CSVQGLAGTDTQYF.

This chain uses TRBV2 with TRBJ2-4, with TRBD1 matching 8 bases. Germline CDR1 and CDR2: SNHLY and FYNNEI. This CDR3 has 15 amino acids. Trimming at V came to 6 bases and at J to 4 bases, leaving 8 bases not matched to a gene. The CDR3 protein is CASRVDRAGKNIQYF. The CDR3 coding sequence is TGTGCCAGCAGAGTGGACAGGGCAGGGAAAAACATTCAGTACTTC.

In its sample, this clonotype was seen a few times. The rearrangement uses TRBV29-1 and TRBJ1-1; the D is unclear. This CDR3 has 14 amino acids. The germline V gene encodes CDR1 SQVTM and CDR2 ANQGSEA. The V end lost 4 bases, the J end lost 0 bases, and 12 bases lay between the germline ends. The CDR3 is CSVVTRAMNTEAFF. The CDR3 DNA sequence: TGCAGCGTTGTAACGCGGGCTATGAACACTGAAGCTTTCTTT.

This clonotype was seen a few times. The chain carries TRBV5-5 and TRBJ2-1; TRBD2 agrees at 10 bases. Germline CDR1 SGHKS, CDR2 YYEKEE (reference sequence). Unmatched junction bases numbered 13, after V lost 4 bases and J lost 6 bases. The CDR3 contains 17 residues. CDR3 residues: CASSRTSGLATRNEQFF. The CDR3 DNA follows: TGTGCCAGCAGCCGCACCTCGGGACTAGCGACGCGCAATGAGCAGTTCTTC.

This rearrangement joins TRBV20-1 to TRBJ2-7; perhaps TRBD1 as D (6 bases). CDR1 is DFQATT and CDR2 is SNEGSKA in the germline V gene (reference sequence). This CDR3 has 14 amino acids. V lost 2 bases, J lost 2 bases, and 13 bases lay in between. The CDR3 DNA sequence: TGCAGTGCTAGACCTGGAACAGGGCCCTACGAGCAGTACTTC. It codes for CSARPGTGPYEQYF.

The rearrangement links TRBV20-1 to TRBJ2-7; no firm D call. CDR1 is DFQATT, CDR2 SNEGSKA, per germline (reference sequence). The CDR3 contains 14 residues. V shed 3 bases and J shed 1 base, with 13 bases lying between them. Written as DNA, the CDR3 is TGCAGTGCTAGTTCTTTCTCTGGGTCCTACGAGCAGTACTTC. Translating it yields CSASSFSGSYEQYF.

This clonotype was counted between two and nine times. The genes are TRBV20-1 and TRBJ2-3, with 9 nucleotides matching TRBD2. Looked up from germline, CDR1 is DFQATT and CDR2 is SNEGSKA (reference sequence). The J segment lost 2 bases and the V segment lost 1 base, leaving 7 bases of the junction unmatched. The CDR3 is 16 residues long. The CDR3 DNA sequence: TGCAGTGCTAGAGGGGCGGGGGGGCCAGTCACAGATACGCAGTATTTT. It specifies CSARGAGGPVTDTQYF.

This clonotype was detected ten times or more. This chain uses TRBV12-3 or TRBV12-4 with TRBJ2-3; TRBD2 matches 13 bases. V trimming: 3 bases; J trimming: 5 bases; junction bases outside the gene matches: 5. This CDR3 is 16 amino acids long. CDR3 DNA: TGTGCCAGCAGTTTCGGACTAGCGGGGGTTGTAGATACGCAGTATTTT. Translated, it gives CASSFGLAGVVDTQYF.

In its sample, this clonotype was seen many times. This chain uses TRBV27 with TRBJ1-2, with 8 nucleotides matching TRBD1. The trim removed 6 bases at V and 7 bases at J, leaving 4 bases unmatched. The V gene's germline CDR1 is MNHEY and CDR2 SMNVEV (reference sequence). CDR3 size: 12 residues. DNA of the CDR3: TGTGCCAGCAGCTCAGGGGGCTTTGGCTACACCTTC. The encoded protein is CASSSGGFGYTF.

This chain connects TRBV6-1 to TRBJ1-3; D is ambiguous. The CDR3 has 14 amino acids. Trimming pared 3 bases from V and 4 bases from J, leaving 10 bases between. Germline assignment: CDR1 MNHNS and CDR2 SASEGT. The CDR3 sequence: CASSEGFSGNTIYF. The CDR3 bases are TGTGCCAGCAGTGAGGGGTTCAGCGGAAACACCATATATTTT.

This clonotype was counted between two and nine times. The V and J genes are TRBV20-1 and TRBJ1-5; a weak D match, TRBD1 (5 bases). Germline loops: CDR1 DFQATT, CDR2 SNEGSKA (reference sequence). The CDR3 spans 17 residues. V gave up 1 base and J gave up 2 bases, with 18 bases separating them. The CDR3 nucleotides read TGCAGTGCTAGAGTTGGGCAGGGAAGGGGAGGCAATCAGCCCCAGCATTTT. This codes for CSARVGQGRGGNQPQHF.

This sequence joins TRBV20-1 and TRBJ2-3; possibly TRBD1 for D (5 bases). With 2 bases removed from V and 4 bases from J, the gap between germline ends came to 16 bases. The CDR3 is made up of 15 amino acids. Germline CDR1 DFQATT, CDR2 SNEGSKA (reference sequence). This chain's CDR3 is CSARPLAGLADTQYF. The CDR3 DNA is TGCAGTGCTAGACCCTTGGCAGGGTTAGCAGATACGCAGTATTTT.

This clonotype came up a few times. The chain carries TRBV7-9 and TRBJ1-1, with D uncertain. Germline CDR1 is SEHNR and CDR2 is FQNEAQ (reference sequence). This CDR3 has 16 amino acids. Trimming pared 1 base from V and 0 bases from J, leaving 12 bases between. CDR3 region: CASSLGVGLLNTEAFF. The DNA of the CDR3 is TGTGCCAGCAGCTTAGGGGTCGGACTCCTGAACACTGAAGCTTTCTTT.

CDR3 region: CSAGSRRTGAPYEQYF. The CDR3 bases are TGCAGTGCAGGGAGTCGAAGGACAGGGGCTCCCTACGAGCAGTACTTC. V gene TRBV20-1 combines with J gene TRBJ2-7; 9 nucleotides match TRBD1. CDR1 is DFQATT, CDR2 SNEGSKA, per germline (reference sequence). After removal of 6 bases from V and 2 bases from J, the junction contained 14 bases not matched to a gene. This CDR3 contains 16 residues.

This clonotype was seen at least ten times. V and J are TRBV10-3 and TRBJ2-1; TRBD1 agrees at 8 bases. CDR1 ENHRY and CDR2 SYGVKD come from the germline V gene. V gave up 4 bases and J gave up 7 bases; unmatched junction bases: 9. The CDR3 loop spans 15 amino acids. CDR3 coding DNA: TGTGCCATCAGTGTAGAGACAGGGGTAGGGAATGAGCAGTTCTTC. It codes for CAISVETGVGNEQFF.

In its sample, this clonotype was seen a few times. The CDR3 sequence: CASSRVAEGGHYEQYF. In nucleotides, the CDR3 is TGTGCCAGCAGCCGAGTCGCGGAAGGGGGCCACTACGAGCAGTACTTC. The gene calls are TRBV7-6 and TRBJ2-7, with TRBD1 matching over 7 bases. The J segment lost 3 bases and the V segment lost 5 bases, leaving 13 bases of the junction unmatched. Germline V gene lookup returns CDR1 SGHVS and CDR2 FNYEAQ. The CDR3 has 16 residues.

In DNA, the CDR3 is TGTGCCAGCAGCCTTCGACCCCGAGGTACGCAGTATTTT. Residues: CASSLRPRGTQYF. This chain links TRBV28 with TRBJ2-3, with D uncertain. The V gene's germline CDR1 is MDHEN and CDR2 SYDVKM. Trimming removed 6 bases at V and 8 bases at J, with 15 bases between. The CDR3 is 13 residues long.

This clonotype was counted a few times. The gene calls are TRBV20-1 and TRBJ2-7; 10 bases line up with TRBD2. V dropped 1 base and J dropped 3; count of bases not matched to a gene: 3. Germline V gene data show CDR1 as DFQATT and CDR2 as SNEGSKA (reference sequence). The CDR3 loop spans 14 amino acids. This CDR3 is CSARGPSGSYEQYF. The DNA of the CDR3 is TGCAGTGCTAGAGGTCCTAGCGGGAGCTACGAGCAGTACTTC.

The chain links TRBV5-1 to TRBJ1-4; the D gene is possibly TRBD1 (5 bases). The V end was cut by 4 bases, the J end by 1 base, with 23 bases between. CDR1 is SGHRS and CDR2 is YFSETQ in the germline V gene. CDR3 length equals 19 residues. The CDR3 sequence is CASSRSPGLALGTNEKLFF. CDR3 DNA sequence: TGCGCCAGCAGCCGTTCTCCGGGACTAGCATTAGGAACTAATGAAAAACTGTTTTTT.

The V gene is TRBV5-1, the J gene TRBJ2-7, with D perhaps matching TRBD1 (8 bases). The V end was cut by 4 bases, the J end by 5 bases, with 22 bases between. The CDR3 runs 16 residues. Per germline, CDR1 SGHRS and CDR2 YFSETQ. The CDR3 region is CASSLSAGTGGNEQYF. CDR3 coding DNA: TGCGCCAGCAGCCTCTCAGCGGGGACAGGTGGCAACGAGCAGTACTTC.

This clonotype appeared many times. V and J are TRBV6-2 or TRBV6-3 and TRBJ1-1; D call uncertain. Deletions cut 2 bases from V and 6 bases from J, with 10 bases between. Germline V lookup: CDR1 MNHEY, CDR2 SVGEGT. The CDR3 is 13 amino acids. The CDR3 loop reads CASSYLQSAEAFF. The CDR3 DNA sequence: TGTGCCAGCAGTTACCTACAGAGCGCTGAAGCTTTCTTT.

There are a few counts of this clonotype. The V and J genes are TRBV7-9 and TRBJ2-7; 7 bases are a match to TRBD2. Germline lookup yields CDR1 SEHNR and CDR2 FQNEAQ (reference sequence). This CDR3 has 13 amino acids. With 8 bases clipped from V and 4 bases from J, the junction kept 8 bases outside the gene matches. CDR3 amino acids: CASSLAEEYEQYF. CDR3 bases: TGTGCCAGCTCGCTAGCGGAGGAATACGAGCAGTACTTC.

The chain employs TRBV24-1 and TRBJ2-2, with D unclear. The CDR3 runs to 14 residues. The ends were cut back, 7 bases at V and 3 bases at J, with 11 bases in the middle. Per the germline V gene, CDR1 is KGHDR and CDR2 is SFDVKD. In nucleotides, the CDR3 is TGTGCCACCAGGGGCCGAAGGGACACCGGGGAGCTGTTTTTT. Its translation is CATRGRRDTGELFF.

This chain uses TRBV7-2 with TRBJ2-3, with 7 bases fitting TRBD2. V shed 5 bases, J shed 2 bases, and the junction held 4 bases outside the gene matches. The germline CDR1 and CDR2 sequences are SGHTA and FQGNSA. The CDR3 has 14 amino acids. The CDR3 sequence: CASSKAGITDTQYF. The CDR3 DNA sequence: TGTGCCAGCAGCAAAGCGGGGATCACAGATACGCAGTATTTT.

The chain links TRBV7-9 to TRBJ2-5; D may be TRBD2 (5 bases). Looked up from germline, CDR1 is SEHNR and CDR2 is FQNEAQ (reference sequence). V was pared by 1 base and J by 1 base, with 13 bases between. This CDR3 contains 16 residues. CDR3 nucleotide sequence: TGTGCCAGCAGCTTAGGGAGGACGGCTCTCCAAGAGACCCAGTACTTC. Its protein product is CASSLGRTALQETQYF.

This clonotype was seen ten or more times. The chain is built from TRBV7-2 and TRBJ2-7, with D possibly being TRBD2 (5 bases). The CDR3 has 11 amino acids. Germline V gene lookup returns CDR1 SGHTA and CDR2 FQGNSA. The ends were cut back, 4 bases at V and 9 bases at J, with 10 bases in the middle. The CDR3 DNA reads as TGTGCCAGCAGCTCGAGCGGCGTGCAGTACTTC. It encodes CASSSSGVQYF.

This sequence joins TRBV2 and TRBJ1-1; D is unresolved. Trimming removed 8 bases from V and 4 bases from J, with 20 bases in between. This CDR3 comprises 15 residues. The germline V gene encodes CDR1 SNHLY and CDR2 FYNNEI. The CDR3 DNA follows: TGTGCCAGCGAAGAGGGTTGGGGATTGGGCACTGAAGCTTTCTTT. Protein product: CASEEGWGLGTEAFF.

This sequence joins TRBV10-3 and TRBJ2-1; TRBD2 matches at 9 bases. Looked up from germline, CDR1 is ENHRY and CDR2 is SYGVKD. There are 16 residues in the CDR3. V shed 4 bases and J 0 bases; nucleotides not matched to a gene: 4. The CDR3 nucleotides are TGTGCCATCAGTGGGAATAGCGGGAGCTCCTACAATGAGCAGTTCTTC. This gives the protein CAISGNSGSSYNEQFF.

The chain employs TRBV7-9 and TRBJ1-2, with D uncertain. Per the germline V gene, CDR1 is SEHNR and CDR2 is FQNEAQ (reference sequence). Trimming took off 3 bases at V and 3 bases at J, with 14 bases between the two ends. The CDR3 loop spans 15 amino acids. The chain's CDR3 is CASSFSYGIDYGYTF. The CDR3 DNA reads as TGTGCCAGCAGCTTTTCCTATGGGATAGACTATGGCTACACCTTC.

This chain joins TRBV7-9 and TRBJ2-5, with D maybe TRBD2 (5 bases). The V end was cut by 6 bases, the J end by 2 bases, with 13 bases between. Germline-derived CDR1 and CDR2 are SEHNR and FQNEAQ (reference sequence). This CDR3 spans 14 amino acids. The CDR3 here is CASRATTRQETQYF. The CDR3 coding sequence is TGTGCCAGCAGGGCGACTACCAGACAAGAGACCCAGTACTTC.